These 2 T cell receptor beta chains came from one sample sequenced in a study of OX40 agonist ivuxolimab in advanced cancers. This table comes from immunoSEQ multiplex PCR, and its TCRdb copy is limited to in-frame clones, with some not included. The sample lists about 10,000 clones; 76% were seen once. The input for sequencing was CD4+ or CD8+ T cells sorted from blood, taken in a trial of the OX40 agonist ivuxolimab. These TCRs come from an adult with an advanced solid tumor such as melanoma, head and neck, liver or kidney cancer.

This chain joins TRBV6-5 and TRBJ2-5; 8 bases map to TRBD2. This CDR3 comprises 15 residues. Germline CDR1 and CDR2: MNHEY and SVGAGI. The ends lost 6 bases at V and 0 bases at J; junction bases unmatched: 6. The CDR3 DNA follows: TGTGCCAGCAGCTCCAGCGGGGGTAACCAAGAGACCCAGTACTTC. As protein: CASSSSGGNQETQYF.

The V gene is TRBV6-5, the J gene TRBJ2-1; tentative D call: TRBD1 (5 bases). CDR3 length: 13 amino acids. Germline V gene lookup returns CDR1 MNHEY and CDR2 SVGAGI. Trimming cost V 0 bases and J 6 bases, with 6 bases left between them. CDR3 sequence: CASSYSRVNEQFF. Written as DNA, the CDR3 is TGTGCCAGCAGTTACTCCAGGGTCAATGAGCAGTTCTTC.